This TCR beta chain was captured in a study of monozygotic twins with inflammatory bowel disease. In the case of this clonotype: The target antigen is unknown.

The V gene's germline CDR1 is MDHEN and CDR2 SYDVKM. The CDR3 totals 14 residues. Study results and limitations: Backing was not found for a single strong signal or clonotype associated with IBD.

Every TCR library used approximately 3,700 ng of total RNA. Each CDR3 protein gets one entry in TCRdb, which reprocessed the 5' RACE reads and gives no DNA. The table counts about 210,000 distinct CDR3 sequences; roughly 7.7% lies in the top ten. V is TRBV28 and J is TRBJ2-7; TCRdb proposes TRBD2, but this gene call is untestable without DNA. The clonotype comes from a human donor with ulcerative colitis or Crohn's disease, or a healthy co-twin of an affected twin (not recorded which). Sequenced input: blood. This chain's CDR3 is CASSDGLAEDEQYF.